This T cell receptor (beta chain) originates from a study of T cells in Graves' hyperthyroidism and ophthalmopathy. Trimming cost V 0 bases and J 5 bases, with 10 bases left between them. The CDR3 is made up of 14 amino acids. The hyperthyroidism patients had all been newly diagnosed, and their disease duration was under 2 months. Their ages ranged from 18 to 65 years. Blood from later-ophthalmopathy patients was taken at first hyperthyroidism diagnosis. Fresh peripheral blood, approximately 10 ml, yielded the PBMCs. TCR beta CDR3 sequences were amplified from RNA transcripts. HTBI primers were used for first-round RT-PCR of the TCR CDR3. TCRdb called the multiplex PCR reads again in MiXCR, with one record for every CDR3 protein. This repertoire shows around 350,000 distinct CDR3 sequences, approximately 14% found once; its top ten account for roughly a quarter. This clonotype was seen ten or more times.

The sequenced material came from blood. This receptor was taken from a woman in her late teens or twenties with Graves' hyperthyroidism that later progressed to Graves' ophthalmopathy. The chain uses TRBV12-3 or TRBV12-4 and TRBJ2-5; D is unresolved. The DNA for the CDR3 is TGTGCCAGCAGTTTAGCCGGCAGCCGGGAGACCCAGTACTTC. It translates to CASSLAGSRETQYF.